The T cell receptor (beta chain) under discussion was sequenced for a study of early T cells in non-severe SARS-CoV-2 infection. For the study at large: Chains from this unsorted whole-blood bulk RNA could not be paired. Study-level findings and limits: Private and CD4 specificities were missed by VDJdb matching, which favored anti-spike CD8 responses.

The V end was cut by 5 bases, the J end by 6 bases, with 14 bases between. The CDR3 is 14 amino acids. The V gene's germline CDR1 is SGHAT and CDR2 FQNNGV. Molecules of cDNA were individually given unique molecular identifiers that were attached to them. A single record per CDR3 protein comes from TCRdb applying MiXCR to the 5' RACE reads. The table records 20,000 to 25,000 distinct CDR3 sequences, less than 6.5% of them present only once. This clonotype turned up a few times. Its antigen is not known. The chain recombines TRBV11-2 with TRBJ2-1, with D uncertain. This sequence was found in an adult who was a healthcare worker with PCR-confirmed SARS-CoV-2 infection or an uninfected control (not recorded which). The specimen was whole blood. The CDR3 region has the DNA TGTGCCAGCAGCCCCCTAGGGTTCGGCAATGAGCAGTTCTTC. Translation gives CASSPLGFGNEQFF.